This TCR beta chain was captured in a study of vaccination and CD4 T cells after COVID-19. Study-level background: With a range of 35 to 161, the median interval from diagnosis to drawing post-COVID samples was about 100 days. Overlapping spike peptides from SARS-CoV-2, HCoV-NL63, HCoV-OC43 and HCoV-229E served to stimulate the cells. Cultures that served as controls received a CEFX pool, an HIV-1 Nef pool, or no peptide. Regarding the study as a whole: A nonsignificant median increase from about 22 to 38 SARS-CoV-2-reactive clonotypes was observed.

As to this clonotype: What it binds is not known.

Per the germline V gene, CDR1 is SEHNR and CDR2 is FQNEAQ (reference sequence). Unmatched junction bases numbered 8, after V lost 5 bases and J lost 11 bases. The CDR3 runs 12 residues. Treatment defined: 10-day PBMC culture with coronavirus spike peptide pools or control peptides (ViraFEST assay). Sequencing of cultured CD4+ T cell DNA used the Oncomine TCR Beta short-read assay. TCRdb redid the calling of the PCR reads with MiXCR, one entry per CDR3 protein. The table shows 3,200 or so distinct CDR3 sequences, with around four fifths occurring only once. This TCR was sampled from a human donor who had recovered from COVID-19. The V call is TRBV7-9, the J call TRBJ1-1; TRBD1 matches at 7 bases. Material: CD4+ T cells from blood, cultured in vitro. The CDR3 DNA follows: TGTGCCAGCAGCCCGACAGGGCCGGGCGCTTTCTTT. Its translation is CASSPTGPGAFF.